This TCR beta chain was identified during a study of CD8 T cells in Susac syndrome. The CDR3 consists of 15 residues. The germline V gene encodes CDR1 SQVTM and CDR2 ANQGSEA. With V trimmed by 0 bases and J by 4 bases, 8 bases remained unmatched. RNA totalling about 0.45 to 1 ug underwent reverse transcription with random hexamers. MiXCR, run by TCRdb on the immunoSEQ multiplex PCR reads, gives a single entry per CDR3 protein. The sample carries under 350,000 distinct CDR3 sequences, about 91% recorded once. Source material: CD4+ T cells from PBMCs. The gene calls are TRBV29-1 and TRBJ1-2; TRBD1 aligns across 7 bases. The clonotype was recovered from a human donor with multiple sclerosis. The CDR3 protein is CSVEEFVRGIYGYTF. DNA of the CDR3: TGCAGCGTTGAAGAATTCGTCAGGGGGATCTATGGCTACACCTTC.